The clone carrying this TCR beta chain was seen many times. This specimen belongs to a study of T-cell memory formation after mild COVID-19. TCRdb ran MiXCR on the 5' RACE reads and lists one entry per CDR3 protein. The table shows around 300,000 distinct CDR3 sequences, with approximately 14% occurring only once. This receptor was obtained from a man aged 18 to 30 who had mild COVID-19 (a few samples of this study predate the infection). Cell type and time point are not known. The sample consisted of PBMCs or a T cell subset sorted from them (not recorded which).

The DNA of the CDR3 is TGCGCCAGCAGCGAGGACAGCCGCACAGATACGCAGTATTTT. Its translation: CASSEDSRTDTQYF. The V call is TRBV5-1, the J call TRBJ2-3, with D perhaps matching TRBD1 (6 bases). Between the trimmed V and J ends, which lost 4 bases and 1 base, there was a span of 10 bases. In germline, CDR1 is SGHRS, CDR2 YFSETQ. The CDR3 length is 14 residues.